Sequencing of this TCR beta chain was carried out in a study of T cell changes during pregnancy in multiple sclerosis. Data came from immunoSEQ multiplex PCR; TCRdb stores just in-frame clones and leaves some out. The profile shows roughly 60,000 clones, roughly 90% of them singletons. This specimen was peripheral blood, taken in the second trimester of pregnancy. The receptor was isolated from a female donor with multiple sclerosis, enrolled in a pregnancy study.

The CDR3 coding sequence is TGTGCCAGCAGCTTAGGGGATCGTTGGGACGAGCAGTACTTC. Protein product: CASSLGDRWDEQYF. The rearrangement joins TRBV5-6 to TRBJ2-7, with D perhaps matching TRBD1 (5 bases). Germline CDR1 and CDR2: SGHDT and YYEEEE. The CDR3 is 14 amino acids. Trimming shortened V by 2 bases and J by 5 bases, and 14 bases separated the two germline ends.